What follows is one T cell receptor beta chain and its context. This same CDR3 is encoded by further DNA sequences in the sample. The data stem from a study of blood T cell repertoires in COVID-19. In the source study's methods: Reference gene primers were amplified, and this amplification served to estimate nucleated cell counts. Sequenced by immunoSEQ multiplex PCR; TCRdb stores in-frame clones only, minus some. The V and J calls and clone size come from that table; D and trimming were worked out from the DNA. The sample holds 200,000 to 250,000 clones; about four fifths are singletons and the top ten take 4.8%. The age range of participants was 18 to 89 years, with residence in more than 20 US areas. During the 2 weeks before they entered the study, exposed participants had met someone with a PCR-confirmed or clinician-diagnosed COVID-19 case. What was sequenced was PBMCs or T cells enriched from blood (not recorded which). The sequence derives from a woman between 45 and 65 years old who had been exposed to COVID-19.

The CDR3 here is CATSDSNYGYTF. CDR3 nucleotides: TGTGCCACCTCCGACAGTAACTATGGCTACACCTTC. The rearrangement uses TRBV24-1 and TRBJ1-2; D is perhaps TRBD1 (5 bases). V lost 9 bases, J lost 1 base, and 8 bases lay in between. The CDR3 runs 12 residues. Per germline, CDR1 KGHDR and CDR2 SFDVKD.